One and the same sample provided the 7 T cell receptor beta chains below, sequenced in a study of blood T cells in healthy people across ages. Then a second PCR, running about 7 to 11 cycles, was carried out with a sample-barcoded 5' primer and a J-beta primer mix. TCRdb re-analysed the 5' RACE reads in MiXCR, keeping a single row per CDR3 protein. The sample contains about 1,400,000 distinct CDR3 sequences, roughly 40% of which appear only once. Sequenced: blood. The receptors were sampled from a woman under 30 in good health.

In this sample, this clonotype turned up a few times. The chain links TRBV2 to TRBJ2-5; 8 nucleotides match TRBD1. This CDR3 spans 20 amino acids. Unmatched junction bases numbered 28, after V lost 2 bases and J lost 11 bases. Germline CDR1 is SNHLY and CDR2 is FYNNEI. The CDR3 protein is CASSELPGTGPRGSLEEQYF. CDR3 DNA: TGTGCCAGCAGTGAATTGCCGGGGACAGGCCCCCGAGGTAGTCTAGAGGAGCAGTACTTC. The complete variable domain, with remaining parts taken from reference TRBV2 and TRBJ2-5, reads EPEVTQTPSHQVTQMGQEVILRCVPISNHLYFYWYRQILGQKVEFLVSFYNNEISEKSEIFDDQFSVERPDGSNFTLKIRSTKLEDSAMYFCASSELPGTGPRGSLEEQYFGPGTRLLVL.

CDR3 bases: TGCAGTGCTTCGGACAGGGGAAAGACCCAGTACTTC. It is translated as CSASDRGKTQYF. V usage is TRBV20-1 and J usage is TRBJ2-5; 9 bases map to TRBD1. Germline assignment: CDR1 DFQATT and CDR2 SNEGSKA (reference sequence). J lost 6 bases, V lost 5 bases, and 4 bases had no gene match. The CDR3 has 12 amino acids.

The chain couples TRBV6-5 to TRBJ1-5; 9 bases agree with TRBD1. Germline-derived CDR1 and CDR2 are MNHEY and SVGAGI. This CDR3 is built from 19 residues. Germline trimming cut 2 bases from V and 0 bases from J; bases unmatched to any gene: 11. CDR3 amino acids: CASSYAGQGRGHSNQPQHF. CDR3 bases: TGTGCCAGCAGTTACGCCGGACAGGGGAGGGGACATAGCAATCAGCCCCAGCATTTT.

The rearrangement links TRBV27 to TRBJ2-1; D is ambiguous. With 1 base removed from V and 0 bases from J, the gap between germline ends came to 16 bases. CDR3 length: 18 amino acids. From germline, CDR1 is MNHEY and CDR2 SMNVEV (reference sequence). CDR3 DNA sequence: TGTGCCAGCAGTTTATGGGGTCTAACCGAAAGCTCCTACAATGAGCAGTTCTTC. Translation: CASSLWGLTESSYNEQFF.

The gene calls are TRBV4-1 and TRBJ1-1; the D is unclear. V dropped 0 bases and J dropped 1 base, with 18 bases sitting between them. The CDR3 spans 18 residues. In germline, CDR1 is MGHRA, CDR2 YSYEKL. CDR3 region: CASSQDGWEEQANTEAFF. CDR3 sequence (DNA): TGCGCCAGCAGCCAAGATGGGTGGGAGGAACAAGCGAACACTGAAGCTTTCTTT.

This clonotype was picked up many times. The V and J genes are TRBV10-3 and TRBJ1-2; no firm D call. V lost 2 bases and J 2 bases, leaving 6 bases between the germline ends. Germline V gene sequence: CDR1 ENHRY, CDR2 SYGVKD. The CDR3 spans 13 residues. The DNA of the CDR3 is TGTGCCATCAGTGAGGGGAGAAACTATGGCTACACCTTC. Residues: CAISEGRNYGYTF.

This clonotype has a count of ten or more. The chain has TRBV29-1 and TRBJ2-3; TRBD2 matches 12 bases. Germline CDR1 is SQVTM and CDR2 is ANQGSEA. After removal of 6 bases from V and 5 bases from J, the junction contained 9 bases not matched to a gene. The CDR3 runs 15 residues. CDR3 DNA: TGCAGCGTACGTACTAGCGGGGGGTTCGGAGATACGCAGTATTTT. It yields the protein CSVRTSGGFGDTQYF.